Each of the 7 T cell receptor beta chains below was sequenced from the same sample in a study of blood T cell repertoires in COVID-19. TCRdb keeps only in-frame clones here, not all; method: immunoSEQ multiplex PCR. The sample carries 250,000 to 350,000 clones, about 83% recorded once. Sequencing input: peripheral blood. All receptors derive from a woman between 50 and 59 years old with acute or convalescent COVID-19.

The chain uses TRBV9 and TRBJ1-3; unclear D gene. Trimming took off 0 bases at V and 2 bases at J, with 9 bases between the two ends. Germline CDR1 SGDLS, CDR2 YYNGEE. The CDR3 loop spans 15 amino acids. The CDR3 nucleotides read TGTGCCAGCAGCGTAGCGGCGGGAGCTGGAAACACCATATATTTT. Amino acid sequence: CASSVAAGAGNTIYF.

The chain is built from TRBV19 and TRBJ2-2, with TRBD2 identical over 9 bases. CDR1 is LNHDA and CDR2 is SQIVND in the germline V gene (reference sequence). Unmatched junction bases numbered 1, after V lost 6 bases and J lost 2 bases. The CDR3 has 14 amino acids. The CDR3 sequence: CASRTSGNTGELFF. The CDR3 DNA follows: TGTGCCAGTAGGACTAGCGGAAACACCGGGGAGCTGTTTTTT. Full variable domain (rest looked up from reference TRBV19 and TRBJ2-2): DGGITQSPKYLFRKEGQNVTLSCEQNLNHDAMYWYRQDPGQGLRLIYYSQIVNDFQKGDIAEGYSVSREKKESFPLTVTSAQKNPTAFYLCASRTSGNTGELFFGEGSRLTVL.

The rearrangement uses TRBV2 and TRBJ2-7; TRBD2 matches 11 bases. V dropped 7 bases and J dropped 4; count of bases not matched to a gene: 12. The CDR3 spans 16 residues. The germline CDR1 and CDR2 sequences are SNHLY and FYNNEI. The chain's CDR3 is CASMRTVLAGEYEQYF. CDR3 sequence (DNA): TGTGCCAGCATGAGGACAGTACTAGCGGGAGAGTACGAGCAGTACTTC.

This rearrangement joins TRBV18 to TRBJ1-1, with 7 positions matching TRBD1. The germline CDR1 and CDR2 sequences are KGHSH and LQKENI. The ends lost 5 bases at V and 5 bases at J; junction bases unmatched: 11. The CDR3 extends over 15 amino acids. The CDR3 is CASSGTGVVGTEAFF. In nucleotides, the CDR3 is TGTGCCAGCTCAGGTACAGGGGTTGTAGGAACTGAAGCTTTCTTT.

The chain combines TRBV28 with TRBJ2-2, with 11 bases aligning to TRBD2. The CDR3 covers 14 residues. V trimming: 9 bases; J trimming: 5 bases; junction bases outside the gene matches: 5. Germline CDR1 reads MDHEN; CDR2 reads SYDVKM. CDR3 region: CASLAGGATGELFF. The CDR3 DNA sequence: TGTGCCAGTTTAGCGGGAGGGGCAACCGGGGAGCTGTTTTTT.

This clone was seen only once. The CDR3 protein is CASSYWTGLTEAFF. CDR3 bases: TGTGCCAGCAGTTACTGGACAGGGTTAACTGAAGCTTTCTTT. The chain uses TRBV6-5 and TRBJ1-1; 8 nucleotides align to TRBD1. The V segment lost 1 base and the J segment 5 bases; nucleotides outside the gene matches: 3. The CDR3 sequence is 14 residues long. CDR1 is MNHEY, CDR2 SVGAGI, per germline.

This chain uses TRBV5-1 with TRBJ2-5; 10 bases align to TRBD1. With V trimmed by 4 bases and J by 5 bases, 2 bases remained unmatched. CDR3 length: 13 amino acids. Looked up from germline, CDR1 is SGHRS and CDR2 is YFSETQ. The CDR3: CASSVGQGETQYF. The CDR3 coding sequence is TGCGCCAGCAGCGTGGGACAGGGGGAGACCCAGTACTTC.